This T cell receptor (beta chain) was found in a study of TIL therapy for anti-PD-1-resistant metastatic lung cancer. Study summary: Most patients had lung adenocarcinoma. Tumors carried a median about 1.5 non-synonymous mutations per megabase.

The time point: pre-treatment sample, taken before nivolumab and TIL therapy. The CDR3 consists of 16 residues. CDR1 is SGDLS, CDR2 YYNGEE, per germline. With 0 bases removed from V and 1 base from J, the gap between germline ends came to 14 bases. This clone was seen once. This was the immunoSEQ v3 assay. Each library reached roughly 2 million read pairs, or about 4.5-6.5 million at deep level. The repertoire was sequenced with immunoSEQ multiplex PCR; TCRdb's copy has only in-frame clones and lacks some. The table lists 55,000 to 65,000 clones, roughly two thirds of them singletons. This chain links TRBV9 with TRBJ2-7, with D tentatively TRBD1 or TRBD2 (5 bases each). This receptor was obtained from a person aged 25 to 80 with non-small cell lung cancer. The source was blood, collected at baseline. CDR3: CASSVGPGTASYEQYF. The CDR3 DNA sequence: TGTGCCAGCAGCGTAGGACCCGGGACGGCGTCCTACGAGCAGTACTTC. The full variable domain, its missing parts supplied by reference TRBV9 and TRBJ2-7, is DSGVTQTPKHLITATGQRVTLRCSPRSGDLSVYWYQQSLDQGLQFLIQYYNGEERAKGNILERFSAQQFPDLHSELNLSSLELGDSALYFCASSVGPGTASYEQYFGPGTRLTVT.